This T cell receptor (beta chain) came from a study of spatial heterogeneity in lung cancer. The time point is: sample taken at primary tumor resection. Sequencing of whole RNA from tumor, nontumor lung or frozen PBMC involved no sorting. A unique molecular identifier was carried by every single TCR cDNA molecule. TCRdb re-called the 5' RACE reads with MiXCR, one entry per CDR3 protein. The sample shows about 92,000 distinct CDR3 sequences, less than 15% of them seen only once. The specimen was PBMCs, collected at surgery. The TCR comes from a male donor with early-stage non-small cell lung cancer.

The CDR3 reads CSAIPLAGGPRSYNEQFF. CDR3 sequence (DNA): TGCAGTGCTATTCCGCTAGCGGGGGGGCCTCGCTCCTACAATGAGCAGTTCTTC. This rearrangement joins TRBV20-1 to TRBJ2-1; 12 bases align to TRBD2. The CDR3 contains 18 residues. Germline V gene lookup returns CDR1 DFQATT and CDR2 SNEGSKA (reference sequence). V was pared by 4 bases and J by 0 bases, with 10 bases of the junction left unmatched.